This T cell receptor (beta chain) originates from a study of blood T cell repertoires in COVID-19. Whole-study context: Samples came from the United States, Italy and Spain, spanning acute and convalescent COVID-19. Sources were T cells, B-cell-depleted T cells, or PBMCs; the material itself was cDNA or gDNA.

The Seattle patients joined while their infection was active and were tracked longitudinally afterward. Per the original data handling: Quantification of nucleated cells was approximated via reference gene primer amplification. Clones were sequenced by immunoSEQ multiplex PCR, and TCRdb holds only the in-frame ones, with some missing. The V and J calls and clone size were taken over from that table, and D and trimming were inferred from the DNA. The sample shows under 250,000 clones, 88% of them seen only once. The V gene's germline CDR1 is KGHDR and CDR2 SFDVKD. CDR3 length equals 11 residues. With 8 bases removed from V and 3 bases from J, the gap between germline ends came to 7 bases.

This chain joins TRBV24-1 and TRBJ2-7; no reliable D call. The TCR was taken from a middle-aged man with COVID-19, enrolled during active disease. Sequencing was performed on peripheral blood. CDR3 sequence (DNA): TGTGCCACCACCAAGAGCTACGAGCAGTACTTC. Amino acid sequence: CATTKSYEQYF.